The entry below gives a single T cell receptor (beta chain) sequence along with its context. This record comes from a study of metastatic and nonmetastatic thyroid tumors. TCRdb re-analyzed the PCR reads through MiXCR. The sample carries 50,000 to 70,000 clones, about 3.8% recorded once. All patients reached thyroid surgery having received no treatment beforehand. J gave up 10 bases and V 7 bases, and 10 bases lay outside the gene matches. The CDR3 is 15 amino acids. Germline V gene lookup returns CDR1 MNHNS and CDR2 SASEGT. The sequencing input was blood. The J gene is TRBJ2-1, the V gene TRBV6-1; 13 bases are shared with TRBD2. The sequence came from a female donor with papillary thyroid cancer or a benign thyroid nodule (not recorded which). Some clones in this sample may be carry-over from other donors' samples. The CDR3 reads CASTAGTSGNEEQFF. CDR3 DNA sequence: TGTGCCAGCACGGCCGGGACTAGCGGGAATGAAGAGCAGTTCTTC.